The entry below gives a single T cell receptor beta chain sequence along with its context. This specimen belongs to a study of Tregs in tolerant kidney transplant recipients. V was shortened by 5 bases and J by 5 bases, with 15 bases between the two germline ends. CDR3 size: 14 residues. CDR1 is LGHNT and CDR2 is FRNRAP in the germline V gene. This table comes from immunoSEQ multiplex PCR, and its TCRdb copy is limited to in-frame clones, with some not included. Of about 240,000 clones listed, about four fifths were seen once; the top ten hold less than 0.75%. What was sequenced was CD4+ T cells from blood. The rearrangement joins TRBV12-5 to TRBJ1-1; a possible D gene is TRBD1 (5 bases). This receptor was identified in a human donor in good health. CDR3 nucleotide sequence: TGTGCTAGTGGTCCCCAGGGTTTAGGAACTGAAGCTTTCTTT. Its translation is CASGPQGLGTEAFF.